These 12 T cell receptor beta chains share one sample of origin, sequenced in a study of prognosis after radiotherapy for stage I lung cancer. The genomic DNA TCR beta CDR3 region underwent two rounds of multiplex PCR. Round-one PCR had primers specific to each TRBV and TRBJ gene. TCRdb re-called the multiplex PCR reads through MiXCR, storing one row per CDR3 protein. The data contain roughly 23,000 distinct CDR3 sequences, less than 50% of them singletons. Sequencing used PBMCs, obtained before or after stereotactic body radiation therapy (not recorded which). Receptor source: a donor over 45 with non-small cell lung cancer.

This clonotype was found many times. The rearrangement links TRBV3-1 to TRBJ1-1, with D uncertain. V lost 1 base to trimming and J lost 2 bases, with 5 bases between them. Germline CDR1 LGHDT, CDR2 YNNKEL (reference sequence). The CDR3 length is 13 residues. As DNA, the CDR3 is TGTGCCAGCAGCCAAGTGATAAACACTGAAGCTTTCTTT. It translates to CASSQVINTEAFF.

Here the CDR3 DNA reads TGTGCCAGCAGCTTAGGTCAGGTGAACTATGGCTACACCTTC. It encodes CASSLGQVNYGYTF. The rearrangement joins TRBV2 to TRBJ1-2; D ambiguous. V shed 6 bases and J shed 2 bases, with 13 bases lying between them. The CDR3 runs to 14 residues. Germline values: CDR1 SNHLY, CDR2 FYNNEI.

In this sample, this clonotype turned up many times. The chain uses TRBV5-1 and TRBJ2-1; 8 nucleotides match TRBD2. The CDR3 is 15 amino acids. V lost 4 bases and J lost 9; bases outside the gene matches: 12. Germline V gene sequence: CDR1 SGHRS, CDR2 YFSETQ. The CDR3 DNA follows: TGCGCCAGCAGCAATGGACTAGCAGGAGGGGCTGAGCAGTTCTTC. Its translation is CASSNGLAGGAEQFF. The full variable domain, in which reference TRBV5-1 and TRBJ2-1 provide the parts outside the CDR3, is KAGVTQTPRYLIKTRGQQVTLSCSPISGHRSVSWYQQTPGQGLQFLFEYFSETQRNKGNFPGRFSGRQFSNSRSEMNVSTLELGDSALYLCASSNGLAGGAEQFFGPGTRLTVL.

This clonotype was picked up many times. The V and J genes are TRBV5-1 and TRBJ2-5; D assignment may be TRBD1 or TRBD2 (5 bases each). V was shortened by 4 bases and J by 4 bases, with 11 bases between the two germline ends. The CDR3 totals 13 residues. Looked up from germline, CDR1 is SGHRS and CDR2 is YFSETQ. The CDR3 DNA follows: TGCGCCAGCAGCCCCTCGGGGCGAGAGACCCAGTACTTC. This sequence encodes CASSPSGRETQYF.

Worth noting for this clonotype: One base separates it from a far larger clone, so it is likely a read error. The chain recombines TRBV2 with TRBJ2-7, with unresolved D. Germline V gives CDR1 SNHLY, CDR2 FYNNEI. The CDR3 totals 13 residues. This chain's CDR3 is CVSSFAAPYEQYF. As DNA, the CDR3 is TGTGTCAGCAGCTTCGCCGCGCCCTACGAGCAGTACTTC.

At least ten counts were recorded for this clonotype. Germline and junction disagree at one end, which may indicate a read error. This CDR3 is CASRQGKAGGAGELFF. CDR3 coding DNA: TGTGCCAGCAGACAAGGAAAGGCGGGAGGGGCCGGGGAGCTGTTTTTT. The chain links TRBV4-2 to TRBJ2-2, with 9 bases that match TRBD2. There are 16 residues in the CDR3. Per the germline V gene, CDR1 is LGHNA and CDR2 is YNFKEQ.

This clonotype has just a few counts. The V gene is TRBV6-2 or TRBV6-3, the J gene TRBJ2-7; TRBD2 is a possible D gene (6 bases). Germline values: CDR1 MNHEY, CDR2 SVGEGT. Trimming removed 2 bases from V and 0 bases from J, with 11 bases in between. This CDR3 is built from 15 residues. CDR3 residues: CASSYGGSLSYEQYF. The CDR3 nucleotides read TGTGCCAGCAGTTACGGGGGGAGCCTCTCCTACGAGCAGTACTTC.

About this clonotype itself: A much larger clone sits a single nucleotide away, making a read error possible. The chain couples TRBV6-1 to TRBJ1-1, with TRBD1 identical over 7 bases. This CDR3 region has 19 residues. Germline V gene data show CDR1 as MNHNS and CDR2 as SASEGT. Unmatched junction bases numbered 20, after V lost 3 bases and J lost 4 bases. CDR3: CASSDPKPGQWAEGTEAFF. CDR3 nucleotides: TGTGCCAGCAGTGACCCTAAGCCGGGACAGTGGGCAGAGGGCACTGAAGCTTTCTTT.

V and J are TRBV19 and TRBJ2-3; D might be TRBD1 (6 bases). The CDR3 sequence is 13 residues long. V lost 9 bases to trimming and J lost 2 bases, with 12 bases between them. Germline CDR1 and CDR2: LNHDA and SQIVND (reference sequence). The CDR3 loop reads CASRVGHTDTQYF. DNA for the CDR3: TGTGCCAGCCGGGTGGGACACACAGATACGCAGTATTTT.

This clonotype was picked up many times. This sequence joins TRBV4-3 and TRBJ2-7; D is ambiguous. The CDR3 consists of 15 residues. V was trimmed by 0 bases and J by 4 bases, leaving 13 bases between them. CDR1 and CDR2 (germline): LGHNA, YSLEER. The CDR3 nucleotides are TGCGCCAGCAGCCAAGATCGTGGACCCTATTACGAGCAGTACTTC. It encodes CASSQDRGPYYEQYF.

This clonotype is judged medium-sized. The rearrangement uses TRBV6-1 and TRBJ2-7, with D perhaps matching TRBD1 (5 bases). The V end was cut by 7 bases, the J end by 4 bases, with 17 bases between. Germline CDR1 is MNHNS and CDR2 is SASEGT. The CDR3 length is 14 residues. CDR3 protein: CASISWGSTYEQYF. The CDR3 DNA is TGTGCCAGCATTTCCTGGGGCAGTACGTACGAGCAGTACTTC.

CDR3 bases: TGCAGTGCCACGGACAGGGGGGAACTAGAGCAGTACTTC. It is translated as CSATDRGELEQYF. The chain recombines TRBV20-1 with TRBJ2-7; 10 nucleotides line up with TRBD1. Germline lookup yields CDR1 DFQATT and CDR2 SNEGSKA (reference sequence). This CDR3 is 13 amino acids long. With V trimmed by 6 bases and J by 7 bases, 9 bases remained unmatched.